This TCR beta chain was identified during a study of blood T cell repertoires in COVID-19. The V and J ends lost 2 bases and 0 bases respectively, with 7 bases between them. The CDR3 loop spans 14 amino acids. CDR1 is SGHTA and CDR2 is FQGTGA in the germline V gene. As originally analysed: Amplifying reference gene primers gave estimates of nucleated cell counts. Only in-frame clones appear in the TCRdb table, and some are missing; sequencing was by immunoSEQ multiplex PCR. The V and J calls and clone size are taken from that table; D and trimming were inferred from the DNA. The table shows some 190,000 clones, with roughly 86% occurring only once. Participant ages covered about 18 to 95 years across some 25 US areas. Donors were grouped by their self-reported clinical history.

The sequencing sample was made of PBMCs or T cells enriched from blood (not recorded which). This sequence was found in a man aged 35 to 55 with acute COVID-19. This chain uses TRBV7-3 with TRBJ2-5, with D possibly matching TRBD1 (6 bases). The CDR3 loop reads CASSLGQHQETQYF. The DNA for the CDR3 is TGTGCCAGCAGCTTAGGACAGCACCAAGAGACCCAGTACTTC.